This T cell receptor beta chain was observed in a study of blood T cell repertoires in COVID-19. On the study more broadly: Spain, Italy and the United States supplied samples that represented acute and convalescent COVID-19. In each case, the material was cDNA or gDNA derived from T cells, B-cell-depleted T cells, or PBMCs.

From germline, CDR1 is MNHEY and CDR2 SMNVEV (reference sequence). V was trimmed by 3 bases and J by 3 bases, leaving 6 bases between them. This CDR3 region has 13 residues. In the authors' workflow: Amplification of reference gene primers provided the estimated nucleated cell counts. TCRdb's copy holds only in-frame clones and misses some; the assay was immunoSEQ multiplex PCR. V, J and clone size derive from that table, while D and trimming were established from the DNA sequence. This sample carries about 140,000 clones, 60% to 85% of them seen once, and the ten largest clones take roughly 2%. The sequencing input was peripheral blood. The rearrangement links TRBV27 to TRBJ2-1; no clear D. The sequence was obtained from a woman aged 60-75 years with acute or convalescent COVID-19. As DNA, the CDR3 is TGTGCCAGCAGTTTTAGTTTCTACAATGAGCAGTTCTTC. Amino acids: CASSFSFYNEQFF.